Shown below are 32 T cell receptor beta chains from a single sample sequenced in a study of breast tumors, draining lymph nodes, adjacent tissues. Axillary draining lymph nodes of breast cancer patients supplied the node samples. Each CDR3 protein gets one entry after TCRdb re-called the multiplex PCR reads with MiXCR. The repertoire holds fewer than 200,000 distinct CDR3 sequences, with approximately 33% as singletons. Input material: axillary lymph node tissue. Receptors originate from a female donor with breast cancer. Some clones in this sample may be carry-over from other donors' samples.

In its sample, this clonotype was seen many times. J is TRBJ2-2 and V is TRBV2; TRBD1 aligns across 7 bases. V was clipped by 11 bases and J by 4 bases; unmatched bases: 13. Germline CDR1 and CDR2: SNHLY and FYNNEI. There are 15 residues in the CDR3. CDR3 bases: TGTGCCGGAAAAAGACAGGGCGAAACCACCGGGGAGCTGTTTTTT. Protein product: CAGKRQGETTGELFF.

This clonotype appeared many times. This chain joins TRBV7-6 and TRBJ2-3, with D perhaps TRBD1 (5 bases). CDR1 is SGHVS and CDR2 is FNYEAQ in the germline V gene. The ends were cut back, 5 bases at V and 1 base at J, with 16 bases in the middle. The CDR3 runs 16 residues. In nucleotides, the CDR3 is TGTGCCAGCAGCCCCTCCACGGACATAGGCACAGATACGCAGTATTTT. This encodes CASSPSTDIGTDTQYF.

Comments on this clonotype: This may stem from a read error, because a much larger clone lies one nucleotide away. The chain is built from TRBV11-2 and TRBJ2-7; D gene ambiguous. Trimming removed 7 bases from V and 6 bases from J, with 25 bases in between. This CDR3 has 16 amino acids. The germline CDR1 and CDR2 sequences are SGHAT and FQNNGV. In DNA form, the CDR3 reads TGTGCCAGCACCCTACTCCCCTATCCCATGATTTCCGAGCAGTACTTC. Amino acids: CASTLLPYPMISEQYF. The whole variable domain, filled in from reference TRBV11-2 and TRBJ2-7, reads EAGVAQSPRYKIIEKRQSVAFWCNPISGHATLYWYQQILGQGPKLLIQFQNNGVVDDSQLPKDRFSAERLKGVDSTLKIQPAKLEDSAVYLCASTLLPYPMISEQYFGPGTRLTVT.

This clonotype appeared many times. The V call is TRBV5-1, the J call TRBJ2-3, with D possibly being TRBD1 or TRBD2 (5 bases each). With 1 base removed from V and 3 bases from J, the gap between germline ends came to 9 bases. CDR1 and CDR2 from the germline V gene are SGHRS and YFSETQ. The CDR3 has 14 residues. CDR3 residues: CASSLFRETDTQYF. In DNA, the CDR3 is TGCGCCAGCAGCTTGTTCAGGGAGACAGATACGCAGTATTTT. Complete variable domain (other parts from reference TRBV5-1 and TRBJ2-3): KAGVTQTPRYLIKTRGQQVTLSCSPISGHRSVSWYQQTPGQGLQFLFEYFSETQRNKGNFPGRFSGRQFSNSRSEMNVSTLELGDSALYLCASSLFRETDTQYFGPGTRLTVL.

The sample holds many counts of this clonotype. The chain joins TRBV9 to TRBJ2-5; 8 nucleotides line up with TRBD2. The CDR3 has 15 amino acids. J gave up 5 bases and V 0 bases, and 6 bases lay outside the gene matches. Germline values: CDR1 SGDLS, CDR2 YYNGEE. This chain's CDR3 is CASSVEWGGGETQYF. The CDR3 DNA sequence: TGTGCCAGCAGCGTAGAGTGGGGCGGGGGGGAGACCCAGTACTTC. Full variable domain (missing parts from reference TRBV9 and TRBJ2-5): DSGVTQTPKHLITATGQRVTLRCSPRSGDLSVYWYQQSLDQGLQFLIQYYNGEERAKGNILERFSAQQFPDLHSELNLSSLELGDSALYFCASSVEWGGGETQYFGPGTRLLVL.

This clonotype is a singleton in its sample. The chain carries TRBV7-6 and TRBJ1-1; no firm D call. CDR3 length: 17 residues. Trimming removed 0 bases at V and 4 bases at J, with 18 bases between. CDR1 and CDR2 from the germline V gene are SGHVS and FNYEAQ. The CDR3 sequence: CASSLALGESSGTEAFF. CDR3 nucleotides: TGTGCCAGCAGCTTAGCTTTGGGCGAGAGCAGTGGCACTGAAGCTTTCTTT.

This chain joins TRBV6-2 or TRBV6-3 and TRBJ1-5; D not certain. The CDR3 is 13 amino acids. With 3 bases removed from V and 5 bases from J, the gap between germline ends came to 8 bases. Germline loops: CDR1 MNHEY, CDR2 SVGEGT. The CDR3 protein is CASSYRLHQPQHF. CDR3 coding DNA: TGTGCCAGCAGTTATAGACTTCATCAGCCCCAGCATTTT.

The chain carries TRBV10-3 and TRBJ1-5; 7 bases fit TRBD1. The CDR3 runs 14 residues. V lost 3 bases to trimming and J lost 5 bases; unmatched junction nucleotides: 4. Germline V CDR1 and CDR2: ENHRY, SYGVKD. The DNA for the CDR3 is TGTGCCATCAGTGATGACAGGGAGGATCAGCCCCAGCATTTT. This translates into CAISDDREDQPQHF.

Ten or more counts support this clonotype. The chain links TRBV20-1 to TRBJ2-7; D is ambiguous. Germline CDR1 and CDR2: DFQATT and SNEGSKA (reference sequence). Between the trimmed V and J ends, which lost 2 bases and 0 bases, there was a span of 8 bases. The length of the CDR3 is 13 residues. The chain's CDR3 is CSARLVSSYEQYF. In nucleotides, the CDR3 is TGCAGTGCTAGACTCGTAAGCTCCTACGAGCAGTACTTC.

This clonotype was observed many times. The chain combines TRBV18 with TRBJ1-6; D might be TRBD1 (6 bases). V was pared by 1 base and J by 5 bases, with 12 bases between. The germline V gene has CDR1 KGHSH and CDR2 LQKENI. The CDR3 length is 16 residues. CDR3 nucleotides: TGTGCCAGCTCACCACGGCAGGGACAAGATAATTCACCCCTCCACTTT. This gives the protein CASSPRQGQDNSPLHF.

Ten or more counts support this clonotype. The rearrangement links TRBV3-1 to TRBJ2-5, with D maybe TRBD2 (5 bases). Between the trimmed V and J ends, which lost 4 bases and 5 bases, there was a span of 17 bases. The CDR3 runs 15 residues. Germline V gene data show CDR1 as LGHDT and CDR2 as YNNKEL (reference sequence). This CDR3 reads CASSPVGARGETQYF. In nucleotides, the CDR3 is TGTGCCAGCAGCCCAGTAGGAGCGAGAGGGGAGACCCAGTACTTC.

Worth noting for this clonotype: Compared with germline, one end of the junction differs, possibly owing to a read error. The chain combines TRBV10-3 with TRBJ2-2; D is ambiguous. From germline, CDR1 is ENHRY and CDR2 SYGVKD. The CDR3 length is 14 residues. DNA of the CDR3: TGTGCCAGCAGTTACCCCCCCCCCTCTGGGGAGCTGTTTTTT. Protein: CASSYPPPSGELFF.

This clonotype was seen a handful of times. A read error may be the cause here, since a much bigger clone is one base away. The rearrangement joins TRBV5-6 to TRBJ2-7; D not resolved. The germline V and J ends were trimmed by 4 bases and 6 bases, with 11 bases remaining between them. CDR1 SGHDT and CDR2 YYEEEE come from the germline V gene. This CDR3 spans 12 amino acids. DNA of the CDR3: TGTGCCAGCAGCCAAATCAGCTCCGAGCAGTACTTC. The encoded protein is CASSQISSEQYF. The full variable domain, rest sourced from reference TRBV5-6 and TRBJ2-7, is DAGVTQSPTHLIKTRGQQVTLRCSPKSGHDTVSWYQQALGQGPQFIFQYYEEEERQRGNFPDRFSGHQFPNYSSELNVNALLLGDSALYLCASSQISSEQYFGPGTRLTVT.

On this clonotype: Given a much more abundant clone one base away, this may be a read error. The chain links TRBV6-1 to TRBJ2-7, with D tentatively TRBD1 (7 bases). Per the germline V gene, CDR1 is MNHNS and CDR2 is SASEGT. The CDR3 contains 14 residues. CDR3 in amino acids: CTSSAGQWAYEQYF. CDR3 nucleotide sequence: TGTACCAGCAGCGCGGGACAGTGGGCCTACGAGCAGTACTTC.

For this clonotype: Because the CDR3's place on the DNA is in doubt, the DNA is left out and the CDR3 is given as listed by TCRdb. The chain couples TRBV6-5 to TRBJ2-2; the table's D gene call, TRBD2, was not cross checked with the DNA. Germline loops: CDR1 MNHEY, CDR2 SVGAGI. Ends included, the CDR3 has 18 residues. CDR3 in amino acids: CASSYGERYEQYFGELFF.

The CDR3 reads CASSPRALLGYNEQFF. In nucleotides, the CDR3 is TGTGCCAGCAGTCCTAGGGCCCTGCTGGGCTACAATGAGCAGTTCTTC. V is TRBV6-1 and J is TRBJ2-1; D remains unclear. Trimming took off 5 bases at V and 3 bases at J, with 17 bases between the two ends. This CDR3 comprises 16 residues. Per the germline V gene, CDR1 is MNHNS and CDR2 is SASEGT.

This clonotype appeared a few times. V usage is TRBV5-1 and J usage is TRBJ1-1, with 7 bases identical to TRBD1. Germline V gives CDR1 SGHRS, CDR2 YFSETQ. Germline trimming cut 4 bases from V and 4 bases from J; bases unmatched to any gene: 10. This CDR3 comprises 15 residues. Here the CDR3 DNA reads TGCGCCAGCAGCCCGGGGCAGGGGGAGGTCACTGAAGCTTTCTTT. The encoded protein is CASSPGQGEVTEAFF.

This clonotype was found many times. The V and J genes are TRBV27 and TRBJ2-6; D remains unclear. This CDR3 has 13 residues. Germline V gene data show CDR1 as MNHEY and CDR2 as SMNVEV (reference sequence). The V end lost 5 bases, the J end lost 2 bases, and 4 bases lay between the germline ends. The CDR3 coding sequence is TGTGCCAGCAGTGTAGCTGGGGCCAACGTCCTGACTTTC. Its protein is CASSVAGANVLTF. Complete variable domain (other parts from reference TRBV27 and TRBJ2-6): EAQVTQNPRYLITVTGKKLTVTCSQNMNHEYMSWYRQDPGLGLRQIYYSMNVEVTDKGDVPEGYKVSRKEKRNFPLILESPSPNQTSLYFCASSVAGANVLTFGAGSRLTVL.

There are many counts of this clonotype. This chain uses TRBV12-3 or TRBV12-4 with TRBJ2-7, with D hard to call. Deletions cut 3 bases from V and 6 bases from J, with 9 bases between. This CDR3 is built from 12 residues. The CDR3 region has the DNA TGTGCCAGCAGTTTTCTGGCAGTCGAGCAGTACTTC. Protein product: CASSFLAVEQYF.

A note on this clonotype: At one boundary the junction diverges from the germline segment, which might be a read error. The V and J genes are TRBV20-1 and TRBJ2-7, with 7 bases aligning to TRBD1. The CDR3 contains 14 residues. The germline CDR1 and CDR2 sequences are DFQATT and SNEGSKA (reference sequence). CDR3: CSASPGTDSSEQYF. The DNA of the CDR3 is TGCAGTGCAAGCCCCGGGACAGACTCCTCCGAGCAGTACTTC.

This clonotype was seen repeatedly, ten times or more. The V call is TRBV7-9, the J call TRBJ2-2; no clear D. The CDR3 contains 16 residues. The germline V gene encodes CDR1 SEHNR and CDR2 FQNEAQ (reference sequence). The ends were cut back, 5 bases at V and 5 bases at J, with 18 bases in the middle. The CDR3 region has the DNA TGTGCCAGCAGCCAGCCACCAGGAAGGTGGACCGGGGAGCTGTTTTTT. This codes for CASSQPPGRWTGELFF.

About this clonotype itself: One junction end does not reproduce the germline sequence, and a read error may be involved. V is TRBV4-2 and J is TRBJ2-2; TRBD1 matches at 9 bases. The CDR3 has 13 amino acids. Germline V CDR1 and CDR2: LGHNA, YNFKEQ. CDR3 in DNA: TGTGCCAGCAGCGACAGGGGGACCGGGGAGCCGTTTTTT. Translated, it gives CASSDRGTGEPFF.

This clonotype was recorded at least ten times. V gene TRBV4-1 combines with J gene TRBJ1-2; 9 bases match TRBD1. The CDR3 loop spans 17 amino acids. Per germline, CDR1 MGHRA and CDR2 YSYEKL. Trimming cost V 3 bases and J 6 bases; bases outside gene matches: 14. The CDR3 spells CASSQDLKTGGGNGYTF. Here the CDR3 DNA reads TGCGCCAGCAGCCAGGATCTGAAAACAGGGGGCGGCAATGGCTACACCTTC.

With respect to this clonotype: Given a much more abundant clone one base away, this may be a read error. The chain joins TRBV20-1 to TRBJ2-1; perhaps TRBD2 as D (6 bases). This CDR3 has 12 residues. CDR1 and CDR2 from the germline V gene are DFQATT and SNEGSKA (reference sequence). The CDR3 nucleotides read TGCAGTGCTCAAAGACTAGAGGCTGAGCCGTTCTTC. Its translation: CSAQRLEAEPFF.

The J gene is TRBJ2-1, the V gene TRBV27; D gene uncertain. CDR3 length: 13 residues. Germline V CDR1 and CDR2: MNHEY, SMNVEV (reference sequence). The ends were cut back, 5 bases at V and 8 bases at J, with 13 bases in the middle. The CDR3 DNA follows: TGTGCCAGCAGTCTCCTCGAGTACCATGAGCAGTTCTTC. It encodes CASSLLEYHEQFF.

This clonotype was detected ten times or more. The rearrangement uses TRBV7-2 and TRBJ2-3; 8 bases are a match to TRBD2. Trimming at V came to 5 bases and at J to 6 bases, leaving 7 bases not matched to a gene. The CDR3 spans 14 residues. Germline loops: CDR1 SGHTA, CDR2 FQGNSA. The CDR3 here is CASSVGLATDTQYF. The CDR3 DNA follows: TGTGCCAGCAGCGTCGGACTAGCAACCGATACGCAGTATTTT.

This clonotype was recorded at least ten times. The chain joins TRBV18 to TRBJ2-7, with D possibly being TRBD2 (5 bases). The CDR3 is 14 residues long. Germline-derived CDR1 and CDR2 are KGHSH and LQKENI. Trimming removed 0 bases at V and 1 base at J, with 7 bases between. The CDR3 protein is CASSPPAGSYEQYF. The CDR3 DNA follows: TGTGCCAGCTCACCACCGGCGGGTTCCTACGAGCAGTACTTC.

The chain has TRBV6-1 and TRBJ1-2; 9 bases line up with TRBD1. V was pared by 7 bases and J by 4 bases, with 7 bases of the junction left unmatched. Germline V gene lookup returns CDR1 MNHNS and CDR2 SASEGT. CDR3 size: 14 residues. The CDR3 DNA reads TGTGCCAGCACGTCCCGACAGGGGGGCTATGGCTACACCTTC. As protein: CASTSRQGGYGYTF.

This clonotype showed up just a few times. Mismatch with germline at one junction end may stem from a read error. The chain is built from TRBV5-1 and TRBJ1-4; D perhaps matches TRBD1 (6 bases). Germline assignment: CDR1 SGHRS and CDR2 YFSETQ. The CDR3 runs to 15 residues. This CDR3 reads CASSLRGGANGKLFF. In DNA form, the CDR3 reads TGCGCCAGCAGCTTACGAGGGGGGGCTAATGGAAAACTGTTTTTT.

This clonotype was seen repeatedly, ten times or more. J is TRBJ2-3 and V is TRBV6-1, with 14 positions matching TRBD2. CDR3 length equals 18 residues. In germline, CDR1 is MNHNS, CDR2 SASEGT. With V trimmed by 0 bases and J by 4 bases, 6 bases remained unmatched. CDR3 bases: TGTGCCAGCAGTGAAGCTAGACTAGCGGGAGGGTGGGCAGATACGCAGTATTTT. Translated: CASSEARLAGGWADTQYF.

This clonotype appeared many times. The V gene is TRBV4-1, the J gene TRBJ1-4; 10 bases fit TRBD1. The trim removed 0 bases at V and 8 bases at J, leaving 9 bases unmatched. Germline V gene sequence: CDR1 MGHRA, CDR2 YSYEKL. CDR3 size: 17 residues. CDR3: CASSQETGGASREKLFF. CDR3 DNA sequence: TGCGCCAGCAGCCAAGAGACAGGGGGCGCCTCTAGGGAAAAACTGTTTTTT.

This clonotype is categorized as medium-sized. J is TRBJ1-3 and V is TRBV10-3, with D perhaps matching TRBD1 (6 bases). CDR1 and CDR2 (germline): ENHRY, SYGVKD. The length of the CDR3 is 14 residues. Trimming pared 6 bases from V and 0 bases from J, leaving 9 bases between. The CDR3 nucleotides are TGTGCCATCAGCCAGGGGCACTCTGGAAACACCATATATTTT. Residues: CAISQGHSGNTIYF.